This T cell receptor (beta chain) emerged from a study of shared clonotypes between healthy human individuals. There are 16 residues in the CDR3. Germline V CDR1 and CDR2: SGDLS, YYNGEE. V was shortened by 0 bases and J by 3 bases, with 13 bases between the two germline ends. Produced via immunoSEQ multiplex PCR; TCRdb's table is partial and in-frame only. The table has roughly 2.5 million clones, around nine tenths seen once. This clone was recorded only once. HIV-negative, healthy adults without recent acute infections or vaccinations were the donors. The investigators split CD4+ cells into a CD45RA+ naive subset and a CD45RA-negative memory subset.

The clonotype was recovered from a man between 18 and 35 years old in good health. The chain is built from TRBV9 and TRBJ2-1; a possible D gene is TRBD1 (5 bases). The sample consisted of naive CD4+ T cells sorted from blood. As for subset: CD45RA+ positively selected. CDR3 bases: TGTGCCAGCAGCGTAGCCTTAGACAGCTTCTACAATGAGCAGTTCTTC. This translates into CASSVALDSFYNEQFF.